This T cell receptor beta chain was identified during a study of T cell changes during pregnancy in multiple sclerosis. Assay used: immunoSEQ multiplex PCR; TCRdb lists only in-frame clones, some missing. In the table there are 45,000 to 55,000 clones, roughly 90% of which are singletons. Per the germline V gene, CDR1 is SGHTA and CDR2 is FQGNSA. V was trimmed by 4 bases and J by 3 bases, leaving 15 bases between them. The CDR3 sequence is 15 residues long. The sequences come from peripheral blood, collected in the first trimester of pregnancy. The rearrangement joins TRBV7-2 to TRBJ1-1, with a weak D call TRBD1 (5 bases). This TCR was sampled from a female donor with multiple sclerosis, enrolled in a pregnancy study. The CDR3 sequence: CASSSSYGGDTEAFF. The CDR3 DNA sequence: TGTGCCAGCAGCTCATCGTACGGGGGGGACACTGAAGCTTTCTTT.